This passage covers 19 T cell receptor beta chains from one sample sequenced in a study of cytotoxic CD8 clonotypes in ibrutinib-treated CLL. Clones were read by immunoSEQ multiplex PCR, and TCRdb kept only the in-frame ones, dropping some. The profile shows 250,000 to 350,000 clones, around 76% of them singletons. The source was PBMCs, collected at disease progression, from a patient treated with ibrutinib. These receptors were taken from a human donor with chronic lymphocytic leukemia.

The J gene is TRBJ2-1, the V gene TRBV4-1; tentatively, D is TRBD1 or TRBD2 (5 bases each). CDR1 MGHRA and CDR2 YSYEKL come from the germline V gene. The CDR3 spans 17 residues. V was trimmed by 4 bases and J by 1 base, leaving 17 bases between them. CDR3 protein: CASSRITGTDSYNEQFF. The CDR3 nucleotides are TGCGCCAGCAGCCGCATCACCGGGACCGATTCCTACAATGAGCAGTTCTTC.

This CDR3 reads CASSVEGRPYNEQFF. Written as DNA, the CDR3 is TGTGCCAGCAGCGTAGAGGGCAGGCCGTACAATGAGCAGTTCTTC. The chain is built from TRBV9 and TRBJ2-1; no firm D call. CDR3 length equals 15 residues. The ends were cut back, 0 bases at V and 4 bases at J, with 11 bases in the middle. CDR1 and CDR2 (germline): SGDLS, YYNGEE.

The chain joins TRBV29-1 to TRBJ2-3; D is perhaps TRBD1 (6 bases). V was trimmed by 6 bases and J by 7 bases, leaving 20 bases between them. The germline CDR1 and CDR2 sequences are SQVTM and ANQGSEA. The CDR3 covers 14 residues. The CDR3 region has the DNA TGCAGCGTCGCCGGATGGGGGCTGGTAAATACGCAGTATTTT. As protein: CSVAGWGLVNTQYF.

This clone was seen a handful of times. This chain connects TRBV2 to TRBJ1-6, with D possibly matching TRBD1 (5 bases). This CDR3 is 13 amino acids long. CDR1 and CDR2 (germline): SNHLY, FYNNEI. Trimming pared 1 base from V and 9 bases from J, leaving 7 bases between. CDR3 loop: CASSEGGGSPLHF. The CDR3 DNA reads TGTGCCAGCAGTGAAGGGGGCGGTTCACCCCTCCACTTT. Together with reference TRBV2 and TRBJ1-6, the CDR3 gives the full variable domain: EPEVTQTPSHQVTQMGQEVILRCVPISNHLYFYWYRQILGQKVEFLVSFYNNEISEKSEIFDDQFSVERPDGSNFTLKIRSTKLEDSAMYFCASSEGGGSPLHFGNGTRLTVT.

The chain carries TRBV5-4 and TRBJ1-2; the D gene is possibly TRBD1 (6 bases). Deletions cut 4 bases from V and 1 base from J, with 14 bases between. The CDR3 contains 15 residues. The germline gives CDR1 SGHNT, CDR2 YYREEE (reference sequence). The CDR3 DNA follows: TGTGCCAGCAGCCCGACAGGAGCAATTAACTATGGCTACACCTTC. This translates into CASSPTGAINYGYTF.

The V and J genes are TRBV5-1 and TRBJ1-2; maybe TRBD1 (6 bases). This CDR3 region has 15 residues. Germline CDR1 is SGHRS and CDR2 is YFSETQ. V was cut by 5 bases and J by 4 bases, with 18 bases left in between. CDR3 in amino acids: CASRVAGGGAYGYTF. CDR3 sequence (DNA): TGCGCCAGCAGGGTAGCCGGCGGGGGGGCCTATGGCTACACCTTC. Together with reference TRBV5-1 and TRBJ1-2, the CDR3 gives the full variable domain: KAGVTQTPRYLIKTRGQQVTLSCSPISGHRSVSWYQQTPGQGLQFLFEYFSETQRNKGNFPGRFSGRQFSNSRSEMNVSTLELGDSALYLCASRVAGGGAYGYTFGSGTRLTVV.

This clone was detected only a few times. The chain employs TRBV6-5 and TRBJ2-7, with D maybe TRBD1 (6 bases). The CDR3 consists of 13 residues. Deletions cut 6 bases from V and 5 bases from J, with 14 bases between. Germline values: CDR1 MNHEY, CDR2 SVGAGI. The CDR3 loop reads CASSRTGTHEQYF. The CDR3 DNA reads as TGTGCCAGCAGCCGTACAGGGACCCACGAGCAGTACTTC.

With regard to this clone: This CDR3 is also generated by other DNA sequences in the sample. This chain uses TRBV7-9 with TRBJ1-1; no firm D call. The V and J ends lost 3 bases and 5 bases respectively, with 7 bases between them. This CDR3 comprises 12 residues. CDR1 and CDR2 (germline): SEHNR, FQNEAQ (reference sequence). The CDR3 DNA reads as TGTGCCAGCAGCTTCGCGGGGACTGAAGCTTTCTTT. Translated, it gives CASSFAGTEAFF.

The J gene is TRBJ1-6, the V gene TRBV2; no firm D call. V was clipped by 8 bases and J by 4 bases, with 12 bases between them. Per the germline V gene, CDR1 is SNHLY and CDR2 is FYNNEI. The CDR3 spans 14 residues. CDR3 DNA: TGTGCCAGCCGGCCTTCTGGGTATAATTCACCCCTCCACTTT. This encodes CASRPSGYNSPLHF.

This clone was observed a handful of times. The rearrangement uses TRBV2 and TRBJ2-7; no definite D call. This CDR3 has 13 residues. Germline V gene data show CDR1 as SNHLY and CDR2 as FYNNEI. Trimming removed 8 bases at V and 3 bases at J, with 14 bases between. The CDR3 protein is CASFRSPFYEQYF. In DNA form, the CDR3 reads TGTGCCAGCTTTAGAAGCCCCTTCTACGAGCAGTACTTC.

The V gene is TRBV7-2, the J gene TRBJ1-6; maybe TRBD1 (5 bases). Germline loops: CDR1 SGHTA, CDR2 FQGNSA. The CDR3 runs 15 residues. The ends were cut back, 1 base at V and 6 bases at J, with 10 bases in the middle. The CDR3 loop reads CASSLEGFGNSPLHF. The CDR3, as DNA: TGTGCCAGCAGCTTAGAGGGGTTTGGTAATTCACCCCTCCACTTT. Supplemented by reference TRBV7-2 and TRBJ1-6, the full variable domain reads GAGVSQSPSNKVTEKGKDVELRCDPISGHTALYWYRQSLGQGLEFLIYFQGNSAPDKSGLPSDRFSAERTGGSVSTLTIQRTQQEDSAVYLCASSLEGFGNSPLHFGNGTRLTVT.

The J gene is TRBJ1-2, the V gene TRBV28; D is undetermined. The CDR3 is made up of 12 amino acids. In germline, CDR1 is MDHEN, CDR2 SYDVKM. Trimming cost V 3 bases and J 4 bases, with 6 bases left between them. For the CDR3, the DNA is TGTGCCAGCAGTTTCGGCGGCTATGGCTACACCTTC. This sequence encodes CASSFGGYGYTF.

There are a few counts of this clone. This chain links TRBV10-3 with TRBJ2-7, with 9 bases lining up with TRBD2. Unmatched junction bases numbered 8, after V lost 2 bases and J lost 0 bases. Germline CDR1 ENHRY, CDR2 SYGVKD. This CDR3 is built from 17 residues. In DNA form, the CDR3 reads TGTGCCATCAGTGAGCCGTTAGCGGGAGCAAGCTCCTACGAGCAGTACTTC. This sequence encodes CAISEPLAGASSYEQYF.

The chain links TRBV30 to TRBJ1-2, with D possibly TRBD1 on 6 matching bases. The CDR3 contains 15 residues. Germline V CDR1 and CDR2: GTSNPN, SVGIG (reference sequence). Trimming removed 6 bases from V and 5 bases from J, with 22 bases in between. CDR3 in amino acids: CACLGQGPPYYGYTF. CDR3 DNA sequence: TGTGCCTGCTTGGGACAAGGGCCACCCTATTATGGCTACACCTTC.

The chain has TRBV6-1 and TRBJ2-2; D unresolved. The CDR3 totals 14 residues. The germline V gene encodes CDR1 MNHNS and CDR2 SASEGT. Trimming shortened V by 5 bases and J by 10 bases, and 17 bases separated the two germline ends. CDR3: CASSPPERLEELFF. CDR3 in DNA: TGTGCCAGCAGTCCTCCTGAGAGGCTCGAGGAGCTGTTTTTT.

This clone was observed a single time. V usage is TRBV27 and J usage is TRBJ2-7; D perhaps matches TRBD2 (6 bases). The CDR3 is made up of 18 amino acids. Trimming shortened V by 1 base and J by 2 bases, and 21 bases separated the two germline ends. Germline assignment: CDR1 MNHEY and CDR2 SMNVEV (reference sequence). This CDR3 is CASSLYPSGRPRTYEQYF. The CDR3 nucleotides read TGTGCCAGCAGTTTATATCCCTCGGGGAGGCCACGTACCTACGAGCAGTACTTC.

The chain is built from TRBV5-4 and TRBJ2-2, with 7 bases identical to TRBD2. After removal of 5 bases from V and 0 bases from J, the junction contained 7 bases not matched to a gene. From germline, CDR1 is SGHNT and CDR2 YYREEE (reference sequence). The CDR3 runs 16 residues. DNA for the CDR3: TGTGCCAGCAGTCCTGGGGCGGGAGCGAACACCGGGGAGCTGTTTTTT. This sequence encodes CASSPGAGANTGELFF.

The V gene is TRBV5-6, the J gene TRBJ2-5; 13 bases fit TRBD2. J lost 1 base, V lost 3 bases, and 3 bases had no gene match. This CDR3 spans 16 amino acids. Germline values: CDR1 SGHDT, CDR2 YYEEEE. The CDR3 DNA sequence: TGTGCCAGCAGCTGGGGACTAGCGGGGCCCCAAGAGACCCAGTACTTC. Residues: CASSWGLAGPQETQYF.

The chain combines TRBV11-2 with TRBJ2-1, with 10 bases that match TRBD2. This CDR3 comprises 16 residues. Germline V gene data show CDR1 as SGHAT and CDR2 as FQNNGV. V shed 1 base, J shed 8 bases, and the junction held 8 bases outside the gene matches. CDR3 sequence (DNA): TGTGCCAGCAGCTTAGCCGAGCGGGGGGGACAGTATGAGCAGTTCTTC. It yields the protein CASSLAERGGQYEQFF.